This TCR beta chain is drawn from a study of identical twins. General study results and limits: Out-of-frame beta sequences exhibited a weaker degree of excess twin sharing. Abundant beta clonotypes from cord blood bore fewer insertions; memory repertoires lacked this pattern.

TCRdb passed the 5' RACE reads through MiXCR, listing each CDR3 protein once. The table lists around 490,000 distinct CDR3 sequences, more than 13% of them singletons, with approximately 1% in the top ten. The CDR3 spans 15 residues. CDR1 SGHVS and CDR2 FNYEAQ come from the germline V gene. The ends lost 2 bases at V and 7 bases at J; junction bases unmatched: 4. This clonotype was seen a few times. Its antigen is not identified. These same data were also listed under a study on yellow fever vaccine responses in identical twins.

Sequencing input: CD4+ T cells sorted from blood. This TCR derives from a woman aged 18-29 years in good health. The V gene is TRBV7-6, the J gene TRBJ2-1; 11 bases agree with TRBD2. CDR3 amino acids: CASSLITSGGNEQFF. In DNA form, the CDR3 reads TGTGCCAGCAGCTTAATCACTAGCGGGGGAAATGAGCAGTTCTTC.